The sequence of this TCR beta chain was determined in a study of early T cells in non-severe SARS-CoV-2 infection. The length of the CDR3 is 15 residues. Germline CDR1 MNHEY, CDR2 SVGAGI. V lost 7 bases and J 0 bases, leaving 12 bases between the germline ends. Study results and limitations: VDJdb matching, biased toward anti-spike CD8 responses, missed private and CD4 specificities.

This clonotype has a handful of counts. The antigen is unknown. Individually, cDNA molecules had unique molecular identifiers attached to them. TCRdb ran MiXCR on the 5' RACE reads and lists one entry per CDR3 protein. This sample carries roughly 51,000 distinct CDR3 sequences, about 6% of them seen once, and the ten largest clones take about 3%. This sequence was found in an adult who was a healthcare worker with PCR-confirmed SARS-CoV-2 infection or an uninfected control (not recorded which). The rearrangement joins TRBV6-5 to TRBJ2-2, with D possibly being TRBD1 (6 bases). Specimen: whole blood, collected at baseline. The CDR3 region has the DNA TGTGCCAGCAACAAAGGGACACCGAACACCGGGGAGCTGTTTTTT. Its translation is CASNKGTPNTGELFF.